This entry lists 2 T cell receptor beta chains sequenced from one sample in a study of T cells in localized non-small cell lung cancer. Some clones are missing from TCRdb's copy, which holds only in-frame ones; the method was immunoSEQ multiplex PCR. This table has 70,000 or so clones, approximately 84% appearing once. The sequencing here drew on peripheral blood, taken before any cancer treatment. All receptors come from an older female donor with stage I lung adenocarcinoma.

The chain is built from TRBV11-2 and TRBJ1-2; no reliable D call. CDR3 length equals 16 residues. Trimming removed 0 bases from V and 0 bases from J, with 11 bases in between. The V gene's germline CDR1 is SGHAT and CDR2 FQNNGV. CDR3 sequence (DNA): TGTGCCAGCAGCTTAGATCTGGGCACCGCTAACTATGGCTACACCTTC. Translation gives CASSLDLGTANYGYTF.

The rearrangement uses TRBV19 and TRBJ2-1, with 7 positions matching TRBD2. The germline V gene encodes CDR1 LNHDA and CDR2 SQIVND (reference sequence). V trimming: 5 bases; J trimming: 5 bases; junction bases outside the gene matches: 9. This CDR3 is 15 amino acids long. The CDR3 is CASSAFSGGNNEQFF. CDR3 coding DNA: TGTGCCAGTAGTGCCTTTTCGGGAGGTAACAATGAGCAGTTCTTC.